This T cell receptor beta chain was sequenced for a study of response to subunit inactivated influenza vaccine. From the RT-PCR reads, TCRdb called clonotypes with MiXCR, one entry per CDR3 protein. The sample carries fewer than 750,000 distinct CDR3 sequences, around 13% recorded once. Study results and limitations: That few new T cells are recruited by each seasonal influenza vaccination was the authors' suggestion.

The CDR3 sequence is 14 residues long. Germline V gene data show CDR1 as LGHNA and CDR2 as YSLEER. Trimming cost V 2 bases and J 6 bases, with 12 bases left between them. This clonotype was seen many times. Its target is unknown. The gene calls are TRBV4-3 and TRBJ2-3, with D perhaps assigned TRBD1 or TRBD2 (5 bases each). The receptor was isolated from a man between 45 and 60 years old who received an inactivated influenza vaccine. The specimen was PBMCs from blood, collected 12 days after vaccination. The CDR3 loop is CASSQREPGDTQYF. In DNA form, the CDR3 reads TGCGCCAGCAGCCAAAGGGAGCCAGGGGATACGCAGTATTTT.